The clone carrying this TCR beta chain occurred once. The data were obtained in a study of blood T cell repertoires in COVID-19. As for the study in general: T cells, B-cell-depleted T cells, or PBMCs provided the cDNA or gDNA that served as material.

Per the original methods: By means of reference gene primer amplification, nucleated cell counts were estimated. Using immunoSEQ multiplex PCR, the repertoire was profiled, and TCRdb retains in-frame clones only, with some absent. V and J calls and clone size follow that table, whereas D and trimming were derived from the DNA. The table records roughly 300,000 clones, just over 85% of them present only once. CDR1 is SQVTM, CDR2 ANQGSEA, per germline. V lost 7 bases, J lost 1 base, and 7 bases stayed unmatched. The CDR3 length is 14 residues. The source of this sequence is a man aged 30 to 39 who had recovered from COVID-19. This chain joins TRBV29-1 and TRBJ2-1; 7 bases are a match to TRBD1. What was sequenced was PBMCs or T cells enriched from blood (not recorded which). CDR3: CSGRDRASYNEQFF. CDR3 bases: TGCAGCGGCCGAGACAGGGCTTCCTACAATGAGCAGTTCTTC.